The 6 T cell receptor beta chains in this list originate from one sample, sequenced in a study of T cell responses to AZD1222 COVID-19 vaccine. Measured with immunoSEQ multiplex PCR; TCRdb has only the in-frame clones, and not every one. The table has around 140,000 clones, about nine tenths seen once. The sequenced sample was peripheral blood, obtained on day 0 of AZD1222 vaccination. Receptors originate from an adult in good health.

The genes are TRBV12-3 or TRBV12-4 and TRBJ1-4, with 7 bases that match TRBD1. V shed 9 bases, J shed 10 bases, and the junction held 11 bases outside the gene matches. The CDR3 has 13 amino acids. CDR3 sequence: CARTTGPKGKLFF. CDR3 DNA sequence: TGTGCCAGGACGACAGGGCCGAAGGGAAAACTGTTTTTT.

This chain uses TRBV28 with TRBJ1-2; the D gene is possibly TRBD1 (5 bases). This CDR3 is built from 13 residues. V was pared by 5 bases and J by 4 bases, with 11 bases between. Per the germline V gene, CDR1 is MDHEN and CDR2 is SYDVKM. Written as DNA, the CDR3 is TGTGCCAGCAGTCTGTTACAGGTCTATGGCTACACCTTC. This gives the protein CASSLLQVYGYTF.

V usage is TRBV18 and J usage is TRBJ2-1; possibly TRBD1 for D (6 bases). Trimming removed 6 bases at V and 4 bases at J, with 16 bases between. Germline assignment: CDR1 KGHSH and CDR2 LQKENI. This CDR3 is 15 amino acids long. The CDR3 region has the DNA TGTGCCAGCTCCCCAGGACAGACATTTTACAATGAGCAGTTCTTC. It specifies CASSPGQTFYNEQFF. The complete variable domain, with remaining parts taken from reference TRBV18 and TRBJ2-1, reads NAGVMQNPRHLVRRRGQEARLRCSPMKGHSHVYWYRQLPEEGLKFMVYLQKENIIDESGMPKERFSAEFPKEGPSILRIQQVVRGDSAAYFCASSPGQTFYNEQFFGPGTRLTVL.

This clone was detected once. The chain is built from TRBV10-2 and TRBJ1-5; 9 nucleotides match TRBD1. The CDR3 covers 14 residues. Germline values: CDR1 WSHSY, CDR2 SAAADI. The V segment lost 11 bases and the J segment 4 bases; nucleotides outside the gene matches: 9. The CDR3 coding sequence is TGCGCCGCAGGGGGACAGGGTCGAAATCAGCCCCAGCATTTT. Its translation is CAAGGQGRNQPQHF.

This chain joins TRBV19 and TRBJ1-5, with no clear D. Trimming stripped 7 bases from V and 0 bases from J, with 19 bases between. The CDR3 length is 17 residues. The germline CDR1 and CDR2 sequences are LNHDA and SQIVND (reference sequence). The CDR3 DNA follows: TGTGCCAGTACCCTGGGCGTGGGTCCCTATAGCAATCAGCCCCAGCATTTT. Protein product: CASTLGVGPYSNQPQHF.

V is TRBV25-1 and J is TRBJ1-5; 9 nucleotides line up with TRBD1. This CDR3 is 14 amino acids long. The junction had 4 bases not matched to a gene; V was cut back by 6 bases and J by 4 bases. The V gene's germline CDR1 is MGHDK and CDR2 SYGVNS. Here the CDR3 DNA reads TGTGCCAGCAGAGGGACAGGGACGAATCAGCCCCAGCATTTT. This codes for CASRGTGTNQPQHF.